The 28 T cell receptor beta chains below come from one sample, sequenced in a study of CD8+ T cells in alopecia areata. Treatment defined: oral pan-JAK inhibitor, 5-10 mg twice daily. In each case, RNA was isolated and then reverse transcribed into cDNA as the sequencing template. Assay used: immunoSEQ multiplex PCR; TCRdb lists only in-frame clones, some missing. The data contain fewer than 250,000 clones, about 65% of them singletons. This material consisted of CD4+ T cells sorted from blood, taken around week 50, from a patient treated with tofacitinib. The receptors here all came from a human donor with alopecia areata.

The CDR3 region is CSVELLTGGPSYEQYF. The CDR3 nucleotides are TGCAGCGTTGAACTCCTCACAGGGGGGCCTTCCTACGAGCAGTACTTC. The chain recombines TRBV29-1 with TRBJ2-7; TRBD1 agrees at 8 bases. After removal of 2 bases from V and 1 base from J, the junction contained 10 bases not matched to a gene. Germline V lookup: CDR1 SQVTM, CDR2 ANQGSEA. CDR3 length: 16 residues.

This chain uses TRBV5-1 with TRBJ2-3; D is unclear. The germline gives CDR1 SGHRS, CDR2 YFSETQ. The length of the CDR3 is 16 residues. The ends were cut back, 4 bases at V and 2 bases at J, with 17 bases in the middle. CDR3 amino acids: CASSLTGAGTTDTQYF. CDR3 DNA sequence: TGCGCCAGCAGCCTGACCGGCGCAGGCACCACAGATACGCAGTATTTT.

This rearrangement joins TRBV5-1 to TRBJ1-5; the match to TRBD1 covers 8 bases. CDR1 and CDR2 from the germline V gene are SGHRS and YFSETQ. The CDR3 runs to 13 residues. The V and J ends lost 4 bases and 7 bases, in that order; junction bases with no gene match: 4. The CDR3, as DNA: TGCGCCAGCAGCCGGACAGGGCTCCAGCCCCAGCATTTT. Translating gives CASSRTGLQPQHF.

The genes are TRBV5-1 and TRBJ1-2; D remains ambiguous. CDR1 SGHRS and CDR2 YFSETQ come from the germline V gene. With 4 bases removed from V and 1 base from J, the gap between germline ends came to 8 bases. This CDR3 has 13 residues. CDR3 coding DNA: TGCGCCAGCAGCGCGTCAGTTAACTATGGCTACACCTTC. It codes for CASSASVNYGYTF.

The chain couples TRBV7-2 to TRBJ2-7, with D hard to call. This CDR3 is built from 12 residues. Germline-derived CDR1 and CDR2 are SGHTA and FQGNSA. V was shortened by 2 bases and J by 4 bases, with 6 bases between the two germline ends. CDR3 region: CASSLFVYEQYF. The CDR3 region has the DNA TGTGCCAGCAGCTTATTCGTATACGAGCAGTACTTC.

Note on this clone: Other DNA sequences in this sample translate to the same CDR3. This chain joins TRBV29-1 and TRBJ1-5; 7 nucleotides line up with TRBD1. The germline V gene encodes CDR1 SQVTM and CDR2 ANQGSEA. This CDR3 contains 13 residues. Trimming removed 4 bases from V and 1 base from J; junction bases left unmatched: 1. Here the CDR3 reads CSVGDSSNQPQHF. The CDR3 bases are TGCAGCGTTGGGGACAGCAGCAATCAGCCCCAGCATTTT.

A few counts support this clone. The chain uses TRBV27 and TRBJ2-5, with D perhaps being TRBD1 or TRBD2 (5 bases each). The CDR3 is 14 amino acids. CDR1 and CDR2 from the germline V gene are MNHEY and SMNVEV (reference sequence). Deletions cut 2 bases from V and 4 bases from J, with 11 bases between. CDR3 DNA: TGTGCCAGCAGTTTAAGCCGGGGCGGAGAGACCCAGTACTTC. As protein: CASSLSRGGETQYF.

This chain joins TRBV30 and TRBJ1-2; no clear D gene. Germline CDR1 is GTSNPN and CDR2 is SVGIG (reference sequence). The CDR3 sequence is 14 residues long. With 0 bases removed from V and 3 bases from J, the gap between germline ends came to 11 bases. The DNA of the CDR3 is TGTGCCTGGAGTGTAAAGGGATGGGACTATGGCTACACCTTC. Translation: CAWSVKGWDYGYTF.

With regard to this clone: Other DNA sequences from this sample encode an identical CDR3 as well. CDR3 loop: CASSPGPANYGYTF. Written as DNA, the CDR3 is TGTGCCAGCAGCCCCGGACCCGCTAACTATGGCTACACCTTC. The genes are TRBV7-3 and TRBJ1-2; D not resolved. Germline CDR1 is SGHTA and CDR2 is FQGTGA. The CDR3 length is 14 residues. The V end lost 5 bases, the J end lost 0 bases, and 10 bases lay between the germline ends.

The chain carries TRBV6-6 and TRBJ1-1, with D maybe TRBD1 (6 bases). This CDR3 has 15 amino acids. Germline assignment: CDR1 MNHNY and CDR2 SVGAGI (reference sequence). V shed 4 bases and J shed 7 bases, with 19 bases lying between them. The CDR3 protein is CASSSPPQGRVEAFF. The CDR3 bases are TGTGCCAGCAGTTCGCCACCGCAGGGGCGGGTTGAAGCTTTCTTT.

The sample holds one count of this clone. This chain uses TRBV11-2 with TRBJ1-5, with TRBD1 identical over 8 bases. V trimming: 5 bases; J trimming: 2 bases; junction bases outside the gene matches: 5. Per the germline V gene, CDR1 is SGHAT and CDR2 is FQNNGV. The CDR3 length is 15 residues. The DNA for the CDR3 is TGTGCCAGCAGCCACACGACAGGGGGCAATCAGCCCCAGCATTTT. Encoded protein: CASSHTTGGNQPQHF.

This chain uses TRBV19 with TRBJ1-6; 7 positions agree with TRBD1. Germline V gives CDR1 LNHDA, CDR2 SQIVND (reference sequence). With 10 bases clipped from V and 13 bases from J, the junction kept 10 bases outside the gene matches. This CDR3 is 12 amino acids long. This CDR3 is CAKPSDRSPLHF. CDR3 bases: TGTGCCAAGCCCTCGGACAGGTCCCCCCTCCACTTT.

This sequence joins TRBV7-2 and TRBJ1-2; perhaps TRBD1 as D (6 bases). The CDR3 covers 14 residues. CDR1 and CDR2 (germline): SGHTA, FQGNSA. With 5 bases removed from V and 7 bases from J, the gap between germline ends came to 17 bases. In DNA form, the CDR3 reads TGTGCCAGCAGCCCCCTTCGGGGGGCGGGTGGCTACACCTTC. Translation: CASSPLRGAGGYTF.

The chain combines TRBV9 with TRBJ2-4, with D unresolved. Germline values: CDR1 SGDLS, CDR2 YYNGEE. V dropped 2 bases and J dropped 1 base, with 10 bases sitting between them. The CDR3 loop spans 15 amino acids. CDR3 DNA: TGTGCCAGCAGCGTGGCCGTAGGTGCCAAAAACATTCAGTACTTC. Translating gives CASSVAVGAKNIQYF. Based on the CDR3 plus reference TRBV9 and TRBJ2-4, the full variable domain is DSGVTQTPKHLITATGQRVTLRCSPRSGDLSVYWYQQSLDQGLQFLIQYYNGEERAKGNILERFSAQQFPDLHSELNLSSLELGDSALYFCASSVAVGAKNIQYFGAGTRLSVL.

This clone came up a few times. The chain recombines TRBV29-1 with TRBJ2-7; the D is unclear. The CDR3 extends over 12 amino acids. CDR1 and CDR2 (germline): SQVTM, ANQGSEA. V was cut by 8 bases and J by 10 bases, with 21 bases left in between. CDR3 region: CSIFTPFKIQYF. The CDR3 coding sequence is TGCAGCATTTTCACCCCCTTCAAGATCCAGTACTTC.

A few counts support this clone. The chain uses TRBV12-5 and TRBJ1-5, with unresolved D. Trimming stripped 6 bases from V and 8 bases from J, with 11 bases between. Germline lookup yields CDR1 LGHNT and CDR2 FRNRAP. This CDR3 has 12 residues. CDR3 nucleotides: TGTGCTAGTGGGGATCCGCCAGAGCCCCAGCATTTT. It specifies CASGDPPEPQHF.

In its sample, this clone was seen a few times. The chain employs TRBV2 and TRBJ2-7, with D hard to call. The length of the CDR3 is 12 residues. V lost 4 bases, J lost 7 bases, and 11 bases lay in between. The germline gives CDR1 SNHLY, CDR2 FYNNEI. This chain's CDR3 is CASSVLAVEQYF. The CDR3 bases are TGTGCCAGCAGTGTGTTGGCGGTAGAGCAGTACTTC.

The gene calls are TRBV19 and TRBJ2-7; TRBD1 aligns across 7 bases. The CDR3 is 13 amino acids. Trimming took 4 bases from V and 0 from J; bases not matched to a gene: 0. The germline V gene has CDR1 LNHDA and CDR2 SQIVND (reference sequence). In DNA, the CDR3 is TGTGCCAGTAGTAGACAGGGCTCCTACGAGCAGTACTTC. This gives the protein CASSRQGSYEQYF.

This chain connects TRBV27 to TRBJ1-1; D is unresolved. The CDR3 spans 12 residues. Trimming stripped 2 bases from V and 3 bases from J, with 4 bases between. In germline, CDR1 is MNHEY, CDR2 SMNVEV (reference sequence). The CDR3 spells CASSLRYTEAFF. CDR3 DNA sequence: TGTGCCAGCAGTTTACGCTACACTGAAGCTTTCTTT.

V and J are TRBV12-5 and TRBJ1-5, with 9 bases identical to TRBD1. The CDR3 consists of 15 residues. CDR1 and CDR2 from the germline V gene are LGHNT and FRNRAP. Trimming at V came to 7 bases and at J to 4 bases, leaving 8 bases not matched to a gene. The CDR3 DNA follows: TGTGCTAGTGCCCCGGGACAGGGTAAGAATCAGCCCCAGCATTTT. Translating it yields CASAPGQGKNQPQHF.

V is TRBV7-9 and J is TRBJ1-6; 9 bases are a match to TRBD1. CDR1 SEHNR and CDR2 FQNEAQ come from the germline V gene (reference sequence). The CDR3 extends over 15 amino acids. V lost 3 bases, J lost 7 bases, and 4 bases stayed unmatched. As DNA, the CDR3 is TGTGCCAGCAGCTTCACAGGGGGCGAAAATTCACCCCTCCACTTT. Protein product: CASSFTGGENSPLHF.

The chain recombines TRBV25-1 with TRBJ2-4; 8 bases are shared with TRBD2. The germline V gene has CDR1 MGHDK and CDR2 SYGVNS. This CDR3 contains 13 residues. Germline trimming cut 5 bases from V and 8 bases from J; bases unmatched to any gene: 5. The CDR3 sequence is CASSQAGADIQYF. The CDR3 region has the DNA TGTGCCAGCAGTCAAGCGGGGGCAGACATTCAGTACTTC.

This chain joins TRBV19 and TRBJ2-2; unclear D gene. Germline-derived CDR1 and CDR2 are LNHDA and SQIVND (reference sequence). V was pared by 3 bases and J by 10 bases, with 12 bases between. The CDR3 consists of 13 residues. For the CDR3, the DNA is TGTGCCAGTAGTATCCCGCGAGGCAAGGAGCTGTTTTTT. It specifies CASSIPRGKELFF.

The J gene is TRBJ2-7, the V gene TRBV7-2; D unresolved. The CDR3 length is 12 residues. The V gene lost 1 base and the J gene lost 12 bases, with 13 bases spanning the gap. Germline lookup yields CDR1 SGHTA and CDR2 FQGNSA. CDR3 in DNA: TGTGCCAGCAGCTTAGACGGCCTTAAGCTGTACTTC. Its protein product is CASSLDGLKLYF.

The chain has TRBV30 and TRBJ2-7, with 13 positions matching TRBD2. From germline, CDR1 is GTSNPN and CDR2 SVGIG (reference sequence). J gave up 0 bases and V 3 bases, and 14 bases lay outside the gene matches. The CDR3 runs 19 residues. Here the CDR3 DNA reads TGTGCCTGGAGGACCCGCAGACTAGCGGGGGGCCGGAGCTCCTACGAGCAGTACTTC. Its protein is CAWRTRRLAGGRSSYEQYF.

The chain carries TRBV7-3 and TRBJ2-1; 13 positions agree with TRBD2. The CDR3 is 18 residues long. In germline, CDR1 is SGHTA, CDR2 FQGTGA. V shed 4 bases and J 9 bases; nucleotides not matched to a gene: 15. This CDR3 reads CASSSIYPGTSGAGEQFF. Here the CDR3 DNA reads TGTGCCAGCAGCTCGATCTATCCCGGGACTAGCGGGGCGGGTGAGCAGTTCTTC.

V is TRBV10-2 and J is TRBJ2-1; perhaps TRBD2 as D (7 bases). V was pared by 4 bases and J by 0 bases, with 16 bases between. The CDR3 contains 17 residues. The germline gives CDR1 WSHSY, CDR2 SAAADI. CDR3: CASSVAGASGSYNEQFF. The CDR3, as DNA: TGCGCCAGCAGTGTCGCGGGGGCCTCCGGCTCCTACAATGAGCAGTTCTTC.

The chain recombines TRBV5-1 with TRBJ2-1; D not resolved. With 0 bases removed from V and 0 bases from J, the gap between germline ends came to 10 bases. The CDR3 sequence is 16 residues long. CDR1 and CDR2 from the germline V gene are SGHRS and YFSETQ. CDR3 DNA sequence: TGCGCCAGCAGCTTGGCCGTTCGAGGCTCCTACAATGAGCAGTTCTTC. Residues: CASSLAVRGSYNEQFF.